This is a list of T cell receptor beta chains from one sample in a study of T cell repertoires in cytomegalovirus infection. Antigens for these TCRs are unknown. TCRdb recomputed calls from the reads with MiXCR, one row per CDR3 protein. The sample lists approximately 990,000 distinct CDR3 sequences, 30% to 40% occurring once. Sequences were derived from cultured CD8+ T cells from PBMCs, sampled from culture after CMV antigen stimulation. The receptor set was obtained from a human donor in good health (CMV status not recorded). Some clones in this sample may be carry-over from other donors' samples. The CDR3 runs from the conserved cysteine through the conserved F or W. The D gene is left open where the match is weak. Not every row has a clone size; where given, it reads once, few, many or a size class.

v_call,clone_size,d_call,j_call,cdr3_aa,cdr3_nt
TRBV20-1,many,-,TRBJ2-7,CSAREGEQRIPYEQYF,TGCAGTGCTAGAGAGGGTGAACAGCGCATACCCTACGAGCAGTACTTC
TRBV6-2/TRBV6-3,-,-,TRBJ2-2,CAGGPRSGELFF,TGTGCCGGCGGACCCAGGTCCGGGGAGCTGTTTTTT
TRBV6-2/TRBV6-3,-,-,TRBJ2-2,CASSYSLQSNTGELFF,TGTGCCAGCAGTTACTCGCTACAGTCGAACACCGGGGAGCTGTTTTTT
TRBV7-8,many,-,TRBJ2-1,CASSPSGEGGINNEQFF,TGTGCCAGCAGCCCCTCTGGCGAGGGGGGGATTAACAATGAGCAGTTCTTC
TRBV9,-,-,TRBJ1-2,CASSVTQDEGPNNGYTF,TGTGCCAGCAGCGTAACGCAGGACGAGGGCCCAAACAACGGCTACACCTTC
TRBV10-3,-,-,TRBJ2-5,CAISATAQETQYF,TGTGCCATCAGTGCGACAGCTCAAGAGACCCAGTACTTC
TRBV20-1,-,-,TRBJ2-5,CSASRWQETQYF,TGCAGTGCTAGTAGGTGGCAAGAGACCCAGTACTTC
TRBV20-1,few,-,TRBJ1-6,CSAIQPLHF,TGCAGTGCTATCCAACCCCTCCACTTT
TRBV15,few,TRBD2,TRBJ2-1,CATSRALAGGHNEQFF,TGTGCCACCAGCAGAGCACTAGCGGGGGGACACAATGAGCAGTTCTTC
TRBV7-2,many,-,TRBJ2-3,CASSLGGGPPTDTQYF,TGTGCCAGCAGCTTAGGGGGGGGCCCTCCCACAGATACGCAGTATTTT
TRBV6-1,-,-,TRBJ2-3,CASSVRAYTDTQYF,TGTGCCAGCAGTGTTAGAGCATACACAGATACGCAGTATTTT
TRBV7-9,few,TRBD1,TRBJ2-1,CASSAQGANPYNEQFF,TGTGCCAGCAGCGCCCAGGGGGCGAACCCCTACAATGAGCAGTTCTTC
TRBV7-8,many,-,TRBJ2-3,CASSLLGGGAPDTQYF,TGTGCCAGCAGCTTATTAGGTGGGGGGGCCCCAGATACGCAGTATTTT
TRBV12-5,few,-,TRBJ2-7,CASLEGTYEQYF,TGTGCTTCTTTGGAGGGGACCTACGAGCAGTACTTC
TRBV5-6,few,TRBD1,TRBJ1-5,CASSRRDRAPNQPQHF,TGTGCCAGCAGCCGACGGGACAGGGCCCCCAATCAGCCCCAGCATTTT
TRBV7-6,many,TRBD1,TRBJ2-5,CASRPRQGGETQYF,TGTGCCAGCAGGCCAAGACAGGGCGGGGAGACCCAGTACTTC
TRBV12-3/TRBV12-4,-,TRBD2,TRBJ2-2,CASKGLAGVTGELFF,TGTGCCAGCAAGGGACTAGCGGGGGTCACCGGGGAGCTGTTTTTT
TRBV5-5,-,-,TRBJ2-1,CASSIPGKGGNEQFF,TGTGCCAGCAGTATACCTGGGAAGGGCGGTAATGAGCAGTTCTTC